Following are 27 T cell receptor beta chains from one sample sequenced in a study of sequential checkpoint blockade in melanoma. Profiling relied on immunoSEQ multiplex PCR, and the TCRdb table lists in-frame clones only, not all of them. This sample has more than 3,500 clones, with under 25% found just once. Treatment: randomized to nivolumab then ipilimumab (arm A) or the reverse (arm B). This sample comprised tumor tissue (inferred from file names), obtained from a patient given nivolumab and ipilimumab in sequence. These receptors were collected from a human donor with melanoma.

This clone was seen once. This chain joins TRBV10-2 and TRBJ2-5, with D possibly matching TRBD2 (6 bases). The CDR3 sequence is 13 residues long. Germline V gene lookup returns CDR1 WSHSY and CDR2 SAAADI. Trimming shortened V by 6 bases and J by 4 bases, and 12 bases separated the two germline ends. In DNA form, the CDR3 reads TGCGCCAGCAGCCTGGGACTTGGAGAGACCCAGTACTTC. Protein product: CASSLGLGETQYF.

Many counts were recorded for this clone. This chain links TRBV11-3 with TRBJ2-1, with TRBD1 matching over 8 bases. CDR1 SGHNT and CDR2 YENEEA come from the germline V gene. CDR3 size: 15 residues. With V trimmed by 4 bases and J by 7 bases, 9 bases remained unmatched. CDR3 DNA: TGTGCCAGCAGCTCTGACAGGGGCAGGTTAAATGAGCAGTTCTTC. Encoded protein: CASSSDRGRLNEQFF.

The chain uses TRBV4-1 and TRBJ2-2; D gene ambiguous. CDR1 MGHRA and CDR2 YSYEKL come from the germline V gene. The CDR3 contains 17 residues. V lost 2 bases and J 3 bases, leaving 16 bases between the germline ends. In DNA, the CDR3 is TGCGCCAGCAGCCAAAGGCCCCCGGGTTTGGACACCGGGGAGCTGTTTTTT. Its translation is CASSQRPPGLDTGELFF.

This clone has a count of ten or more. J is TRBJ2-1 and V is TRBV11-3, with 11 bases fitting TRBD2. CDR1 is SGHNT, CDR2 YENEEA, per germline. Losses at the gene ends were 1 base for V and 6 bases for J; bases not matched to a gene: 5. The length of the CDR3 is 16 residues. The CDR3 loop reads CASSLGGTSGFNEQFF. The CDR3 DNA reads as TGTGCCAGCAGCTTAGGCGGGACTAGCGGCTTCAATGAGCAGTTCTTC.

The gene calls are TRBV5-1 and TRBJ1-1; possible D gene TRBD1, 5 bases. CDR3 length equals 14 residues. CDR1 SGHRS and CDR2 YFSETQ come from the germline V gene. V lost 1 base and J lost 5, with 12 bases in between. CDR3 nucleotides: TGCGCCAGCAGCTTGATGCAGGGTCGGACTGAAGCTTTCTTT. Protein: CASSLMQGRTEAFF. The variable domain in full, with the rest retrieved from reference TRBV5-1 and TRBJ1-1, is KAGVTQTPRYLIKTRGQQVTLSCSPISGHRSVSWYQQTPGQGLQFLFEYFSETQRNKGNFPGRFSGRQFSNSRSEMNVSTLELGDSALYLCASSLMQGRTEAFFGQGTRLTVV.

This clone was seen a few times. The chain combines TRBV12-5 with TRBJ1-4; TRBD1 matches 7 bases. Germline V CDR1 and CDR2: LGHNT, FRNRAP. The length of the CDR3 is 16 residues. The CDR3 DNA reads TGTGCCAGCACCCCGGACAGGCACATGCCCAATGAAAAACTGTTTTTT. Its translation: CASTPDRHMPNEKLFF. Using reference TRBV12-5 and TRBJ1-4 for the parts outside the CDR3, the full variable domain is DARVTQTPRHKVTEMGQEVTMRCQPILGHNTVFWYRQTMMQGLELLAYFRNRAPLDDSGMPKDRFSAEMPDATLATLKIQPSEPRDSAVYFCASTPDRHMPNEKLFFGSGTQLSVL.

This clone appeared a few times. CDR3 residues: CASRADRRTDTQYF. The CDR3 DNA follows: TGTGCCAGCAGAGCGGACCGCCGCACAGATACGCAGTATTTT. V and J are TRBV6-8 and TRBJ2-3; D might be TRBD2 (5 bases). The germline V gene has CDR1 MNHGY and CDR2 SAAAGT. The CDR3 contains 14 residues. V lost 6 bases to trimming and J lost 1 base, with 11 bases between them.

This rearrangement joins TRBV9 to TRBJ2-5; possibly TRBD1 or TRBD2 for D (6 bases each). Germline CDR1 reads SGDLS; CDR2 reads YYNGEE. V lost 4 bases and J 1 base, leaving 14 bases between the germline ends. This CDR3 is built from 15 residues. DNA for the CDR3: TGTGCCAGCAGCTCCGTACAGGGAGGCCAAGAGACCCAGTACTTC. Translation gives CASSSVQGGQETQYF.

This clone was picked up a small number of times. V usage is TRBV9 and J usage is TRBJ2-2; D unresolved. Trimming cost V 5 bases and J 3 bases, with 5 bases left between them. Germline assignment: CDR1 SGDLS and CDR2 YYNGEE. This CDR3 has 12 residues. As DNA, the CDR3 is TGTGCCAGCAGTTTATACACCGGGGAGCTGTTTTTT. The encoded protein is CASSLYTGELFF.

By frequency in the sample, this clone is medium-sized. The chain recombines TRBV11-3 with TRBJ2-2; 8 bases map to TRBD1. V shed 5 bases, J shed 2 bases, and the junction held 19 bases outside the gene matches. The CDR3 is 20 amino acids. Germline CDR1 reads SGHNT; CDR2 reads YENEEA. The CDR3 protein is CASSLSYRGTGTGNTGELFF. The CDR3 nucleotides are TGTGCCAGCAGCCTATCTTATCGGGGGACCGGGACAGGTAACACCGGGGAGCTGTTTTTT.

This clone rates as large. CDR3 sequence reads: CASRPGTGDLGTEAFF. The CDR3 DNA sequence: TGCGCCAGCCGTCCCGGGACAGGTGATTTGGGGACTGAAGCTTTCTTT. The rearrangement uses TRBV5-1 and TRBJ1-1; 8 bases match TRBD1. The CDR3 covers 16 residues. Germline assignment: CDR1 SGHRS and CDR2 YFSETQ. The V and J ends lost 7 bases and 5 bases, in that order; junction bases with no gene match: 16.

This clone showed up just a few times. The chain combines TRBV15 with TRBJ1-5; a possible D gene is TRBD1 (5 bases). Germline V gene lookup returns CDR1 LNHNV and CDR2 YYDKDF (reference sequence). The V gene lost 5 bases and the J gene lost 1 base, with 12 bases spanning the gap. The CDR3 has 15 amino acids. The CDR3 coding sequence is TGTGCCACCAGCCTAACGACAGTAAGCAATCAGCCCCAGCATTTT. Translating gives CATSLTTVSNQPQHF. Full variable domain (missing parts from reference TRBV15 and TRBJ1-5): DAMVIQNPRYQVTQFGKPVTLSCSQTLNHNVMYWYQQKSSQAPKLLFHYYDKDFNNEADTPDNFQSRRPNTSFCFLDIRSPGLGDTAMYLCATSLTTVSNQPQHFGDGTRLSIL.

The chain links TRBV6-8 to TRBJ1-6; 11 bases are a match to TRBD1. After removal of 6 bases from V and 8 bases from J, the junction contained 3 bases not matched to a gene. CDR1 MNHGY and CDR2 SAAAGT come from the germline V gene. This CDR3 contains 14 residues. The CDR3 DNA reads as TGTGCCAGCAGGGGGACAGGGGGGCATTCACCCCTCCACTTT. This translates into CASRGTGGHSPLHF.

This clone has a handful of counts. The CDR3 DNA is TGTGCCAGTAGTAGAAGCAGAATACAGGGTCGCGGCTCCTATAATTCACCCCTCCACTTT. Residues: CASSRSRIQGRGSYNSPLHF. The chain is built from TRBV19 and TRBJ1-6, with D possibly TRBD1 on 6 matching bases. The CDR3 has 20 amino acids. Trimming left V 4 bases short and J 0 bases short, with 22 bases between. Germline V lookup: CDR1 LNHDA, CDR2 SQIVND (reference sequence). The entire variable domain, with the rest obtained from reference TRBV19 and TRBJ1-6, is as follows: DGGITQSPKYLFRKEGQNVTLSCEQNLNHDAMYWYRQDPGQGLRLIYYSQIVNDFQKGDIAEGYSVSREKKESFPLTVTSAQKNPTAFYLCASSRSRIQGRGSYNSPLHFGNGTRLTVT.

This sequence joins TRBV19 and TRBJ1-2, with 9 bases lining up with TRBD1. The trim removed 6 bases at V and 2 bases at J, leaving 10 bases unmatched. The CDR3 runs to 16 residues. CDR1 and CDR2 from the germline V gene are LNHDA and SQIVND (reference sequence). The CDR3 nucleotides are TGTGCCAGTAGCAAGGACCGGGACAGGGAGAACTATGGCTACACCTTC. It yields the protein CASSKDRDRENYGYTF.

The table lists this clone with a few counts. This rearrangement joins TRBV11-3 to TRBJ1-3, with TRBD1 as a possible D gene (6 bases). V was clipped by 2 bases and J by 10 bases, with 15 bases between them. The germline V gene has CDR1 SGHNT and CDR2 YENEEA. The CDR3 extends over 14 amino acids. The CDR3 nucleotides read TGTGCCAGCAGCTTAAGGCAGGGGTTCGGTACCATATATTTT. Protein: CASSLRQGFGTIYF.

The chain carries TRBV4-1 and TRBJ1-3; D perhaps matches TRBD1 (6 bases). V was clipped by 1 base and J by 3 bases, with 7 bases between them. CDR1 and CDR2 (germline): MGHRA, YSYEKL. The CDR3 has 14 amino acids. CDR3 sequence (DNA): TGCGCCAGCAGCCAAGGGGGGCTTGGAAACACCATATATTTT. Its protein is CASSQGGLGNTIYF.

The V gene is TRBV5-1, the J gene TRBJ2-5, with 11 positions matching TRBD2. The CDR3 extends over 15 amino acids. The V gene end was trimmed by 4 bases and the J gene end by 1 base; junction bases not matched to a gene: 3. Per germline, CDR1 SGHRS and CDR2 YFSETQ. In DNA, the CDR3 is TGCGCCAGCAGCGATAGCGGGAGGGGCCAAGAGACCCAGTACTTC. Translating it yields CASSDSGRGQETQYF.

The chain links TRBV30 to TRBJ1-5; D may be TRBD1 (6 bases). The V and J ends lost 4 bases and 7 bases respectively, with 17 bases between them. Germline CDR1 is GTSNPN and CDR2 is SVGIG (reference sequence). The CDR3 sequence is 14 residues long. CDR3 in amino acids: CAWTTQGLGQPQHF. Here the CDR3 DNA reads TGTGCCTGGACCACACAGGGTTTAGGCCAGCCCCAGCATTTT.

In this sample, this clone is medium-sized (0.01 to 0.1%). This chain links TRBV19 with TRBJ1-6, with 7 bases lining up with TRBD1. V shed 6 bases and J 7 bases; nucleotides not matched to a gene: 9. CDR1 is LNHDA and CDR2 is SQIVND in the germline V gene (reference sequence). The CDR3 spans 15 residues. The CDR3 DNA reads as TGTGCCAGTAGATGGGCTACAGGGGCGAATTCACCCCTCCACTTT. Amino acid sequence: CASRWATGANSPLHF. The whole variable domain, remainder taken from reference TRBV19 and TRBJ1-6, is DGGITQSPKYLFRKEGQNVTLSCEQNLNHDAMYWYRQDPGQGLRLIYYSQIVNDFQKGDIAEGYSVSREKKESFPLTVTSAQKNPTAFYLCASRWATGANSPLHFGNGTRLTVT.

In its sample, this clone ranks as large. The chain employs TRBV14 and TRBJ2-5, with TRBD2 as a possible D gene (6 bases). CDR3 length: 15 amino acids. Trimming took 4 bases from V and 4 from J, leaving 16 bases between them. Germline CDR1 SGHDN, CDR2 FVKESK. CDR3 sequence reads: CASSLMGGRGETQYF. The CDR3 coding sequence is TGTGCCAGCAGCCTGATGGGGGGTCGGGGAGAGACCCAGTACTTC.

This clone showed up just once. This chain uses TRBV29-1 with TRBJ1-1, with D maybe TRBD1 (6 bases). CDR1 SQVTM and CDR2 ANQGSEA come from the germline V gene. CDR3 size: 15 residues. Trimming cost V 2 bases and J 3 bases, with 16 bases left between them. The CDR3 DNA follows: TGCAGCGTTGAACGCCGGGGGCGGTATGACACTGAAGCTTTCTTT. The encoded protein is CSVERRGRYDTEAFF.

This chain connects TRBV10-2 to TRBJ2-1, with a possible D match to TRBD2 (6 bases). The CDR3 is made up of 16 amino acids. The germline V gene encodes CDR1 WSHSY and CDR2 SAAADI. V lost 0 bases, J lost 2 bases, and 11 bases lay in between. The CDR3, as DNA: TGCGCCAGCAGTGAGTCGTTGCGGGGTGCCTACAATGAGCAGTTCTTC. Protein product: CASSESLRGAYNEQFF.

This clone was recorded many times. The chain couples TRBV2 to TRBJ1-2; 9 nucleotides match TRBD1. J was trimmed by 4 bases and V by 5 bases; bases with no gene match: 5. Germline CDR1 and CDR2: SNHLY and FYNNEI. This CDR3 is built from 14 residues. CDR3 protein: CASSPDRGGYGYTF. The DNA for the CDR3 is TGTGCCAGCAGTCCTGACAGGGGGGGCTATGGCTACACCTTC.

This clone was seen a handful of times. The chain couples TRBV19 to TRBJ2-7; 9 bases are shared with TRBD1. Germline values: CDR1 LNHDA, CDR2 SQIVND (reference sequence). The CDR3 extends over 15 amino acids. Unmatched junction bases numbered 11, after V lost 5 bases and J lost 6 bases. In DNA, the CDR3 is TGTGCCAGTAGTGCCGGGACAGGGCCGTTGGTCGAGCAGTACTTC. It specifies CASSAGTGPLVEQYF.

J is TRBJ2-2 and V is TRBV11-3; D is undetermined. The CDR3 covers 17 residues. Looked up from germline, CDR1 is SGHNT and CDR2 is YENEEA. Trimming pared 2 bases from V and 2 bases from J, leaving 15 bases between. The CDR3 region is CASSLRREIANTGELFF. The CDR3 nucleotides read TGTGCCAGCAGCTTACGACGCGAAATCGCTAACACCGGGGAGCTGTTTTTT.

This clone was counted ten times or more. The chain combines TRBV6-8 with TRBJ2-5; 7 bases agree with TRBD1. Germline V CDR1 and CDR2: MNHGY, SAAAGT. V dropped 6 bases and J dropped 5; count of bases not matched to a gene: 24. CDR3 size: 19 residues. The CDR3 nucleotides read TGTGCCAGCAGCCCAATGTCTGGACAGGCTTGGGCCCCGGGGGAGACCCAGTACTTC. Its translation is CASSPMSGQAWAPGETQYF.